Here is one T cell receptor beta chain with its context. A much larger clonotype is one base distant, so this may be a read error. Time point denoted: newly diagnosed GD, antithyroid drugs for less than 3 months. From PBMCs, RNA was extracted and then used to make the TCR library. Libraries of TCR beta came from iRepertoire HTBI primers plus Arm-PCR of CDR3 regions. TCRdb reprocessed the multiplex PCR reads with MiXCR, giving one entry per CDR3 protein. The table has roughly 260,000 distinct CDR3 sequences, approximately 18% seen once. The sample comes from a study of regulatory T cells in long-lasting Graves disease. V dropped 3 bases and J dropped 1 base, with 7 bases sitting between them. CDR1 and CDR2 (germline): SGHAT, FQNNGV. The CDR3 runs to 14 residues. The same sample was also used in a study of T cells in Graves' hyperthyroidism and ophthalmopathy.

The origin of this receptor is a woman in her 30s with Graves disease. Sequenced here: peripheral blood mononuclear cells (PBMCs), sampled at new diagnosis, from a patient treated with antithyroid drugs. The chain employs TRBV11-2 and TRBJ1-3; weak D call: TRBD1 (5 bases). CDR3 DNA sequence: TGTGCCAGCAGCTTCCCAGGGTCTGGAAACACCATATATTTT. This translates into CASSFPGSGNTIYF.